The 20 T cell receptor beta chains below were found in one sample sequenced in a study of blood T cell repertoires in COVID-19. Method: immunoSEQ multiplex PCR; TCRdb's copy keeps in-frame clones and lacks some. The repertoire consists of 230,000 or so clones, with about 80% occurring once and the leading ten covering roughly 3.1%. Sequencing used PBMCs or T cells enriched from blood (not recorded which). These receptors all come from a man in his forties or fifties who had recovered from COVID-19.

J is TRBJ1-2 and V is TRBV7-9, with 7 positions matching TRBD1. Germline CDR1 is SEHNR and CDR2 is FQNEAQ (reference sequence). The CDR3 has 14 residues. V lost 3 bases, J lost 2 bases, and 3 bases stayed unmatched. CDR3: CASSLTGMNYGYTF. In DNA form, the CDR3 reads TGTGCCAGCAGCTTGACAGGGATGAACTATGGCTACACCTTC. The entire variable domain, with the rest obtained from reference TRBV7-9 and TRBJ1-2, is as follows: DTGVSQNPRHKITKRGQNVTFRCDPISEHNRLYWYRQTLGQGPEFLTYFQNEAQLEKSRLLSDRFSAERPKGSFSTLEIQRTEQGDSAMYLCASSLTGMNYGYTFGSGTRLTVV.

The chain has TRBV7-2 and TRBJ2-7, with D unresolved. V gave up 1 base and J gave up 2 bases, with 12 bases separating them. Germline V gene data show CDR1 as SGHTA and CDR2 as FQGNSA. CDR3 length: 15 amino acids. Here the CDR3 DNA reads TGTGCCAGCAGCTTAGGACCGAGGAGCACCTACGAGCAGTACTTC. This sequence encodes CASSLGPRSTYEQYF.

The rearrangement joins TRBV2 to TRBJ2-1; D uncertain. Trimming took off 0 bases at V and 9 bases at J, with 9 bases between the two ends. This CDR3 is 13 amino acids long. Germline values: CDR1 SNHLY, CDR2 FYNNEI. CDR3 sequence: CASSEAELGEQFF. The CDR3 DNA reads TGTGCCAGCAGTGAAGCCGAGCTTGGTGAGCAGTTCTTC.

The rearrangement uses TRBV5-4 and TRBJ2-3, with TRBD2 identical over 13 bases. CDR3 length: 19 residues. With 5 bases clipped from V and 2 bases from J, the junction kept 14 bases outside the gene matches. From germline, CDR1 is SGHNT and CDR2 YYREEE (reference sequence). The CDR3 coding sequence is TGTGCCAGCAGAGTCGGACTAGCGGGAGCATGGGGCTACACAGATACGCAGTATTTT. Translating gives CASRVGLAGAWGYTDTQYF. The full variable domain, completed using reference TRBV5-4 and TRBJ2-3, is ETGVTQSPTHLIKTRGQQVTLRCSSQSGHNTVSWYQQALGQGPQFIFQYYREEENGRGNFPPRFSGLQFPNYSSELNVNALELDDSALYLCASRVGLAGAWGYTDTQYFGPGTRLTVL.

The V call is TRBV5-1, the J call TRBJ2-5; 9 bases are shared with TRBD2. Germline V CDR1 and CDR2: SGHRS, YFSETQ. The CDR3 has 16 amino acids. V shed 1 base and J 4 bases; nucleotides not matched to a gene: 8. CDR3 amino acids: CASSLFSGGLGETQYF. CDR3 coding DNA: TGCGCCAGCAGCTTGTTTAGCGGGGGCCTCGGAGAGACCCAGTACTTC.

This clone was recorded only once. This chain connects TRBV19 to TRBJ2-7; D is possibly TRBD2 (6 bases). In germline, CDR1 is LNHDA, CDR2 SQIVND (reference sequence). The CDR3 consists of 15 residues. Between the trimmed V and J ends, which lost 0 bases and 0 bases, there was a span of 9 bases. The CDR3 is CASSIDGGGSYEQYF. In DNA, the CDR3 is TGTGCCAGTAGTATAGATGGGGGAGGCTCCTACGAGCAGTACTTC.

V gene TRBV7-2 combines with J gene TRBJ2-3; TRBD2 agrees at 9 bases. Trimming took 4 bases from V and 6 from J; bases not matched to a gene: 17. The length of the CDR3 is 18 residues. The germline CDR1 and CDR2 sequences are SGHTA and FQGNSA. The CDR3 coding sequence is TGTGCCAGCAGCTCCCCGGGGATAGCGGGAGACCCATCGGATACGCAGTATTTT. Amino acids: CASSSPGIAGDPSDTQYF.

The chain recombines TRBV11-1 with TRBJ2-3; TRBD2 matches 9 bases. The CDR3 sequence is 15 residues long. The trim removed 7 bases at V and 3 bases at J, leaving 8 bases unmatched. CDR1 and CDR2 from the germline V gene are SGHAT and FQDESV (reference sequence). CDR3 sequence reads: CASNALAGTTDTQYF. As DNA, the CDR3 is TGTGCCAGCAACGCTCTAGCGGGAACGACAGATACGCAGTATTTT.

This chain links TRBV2 with TRBJ2-7, with TRBD1 identical over 9 bases. V trimming: 4 bases; J trimming: 2 bases; junction bases outside the gene matches: 6. Germline V CDR1 and CDR2: SNHLY, FYNNEI. The CDR3 runs to 15 residues. CDR3 nucleotide sequence: TGTGCCAGCAGTGCCTTGGGACAGGGCACCTACGAGCAGTACTTC. Protein product: CASSALGQGTYEQYF.

The count of this clone is one. The V and J genes are TRBV18 and TRBJ1-2, with 7 bases aligning to TRBD1. Germline V lookup: CDR1 KGHSH, CDR2 LQKENI. The J segment lost 7 bases and the V segment lost 0 bases, leaving 8 bases of the junction unmatched. The CDR3 has 15 amino acids. The CDR3 sequence is CASSPPGQVEGGYTF. In DNA, the CDR3 is TGTGCCAGCTCACCACCAGGACAGGTGGAGGGTGGCTACACCTTC.

This sequence joins TRBV5-5 and TRBJ2-1, with 8 positions matching TRBD2. CDR3 length equals 19 residues. The germline V gene has CDR1 SGHKS and CDR2 YYEKEE (reference sequence). With V trimmed by 0 bases and J by 7 bases, 18 bases remained unmatched. CDR3 loop: CASSLGSAPGERERNEQFF. In DNA form, the CDR3 reads TGTGCCAGCAGCTTGGGATCAGCCCCGGGGGAGCGGGAGCGGAATGAGCAGTTCTTC.

V is TRBV28 and J is TRBJ2-2; perhaps TRBD1 as D (6 bases). The V and J ends lost 2 bases and 0 bases respectively, with 10 bases between them. There are 16 residues in the CDR3. Germline V gene lookup returns CDR1 MDHEN and CDR2 SYDVKM. In nucleotides, the CDR3 is TGTGCCAGCAGTTTAATGGGGGCGTCGAACACCGGGGAGCTGTTTTTT. This translates into CASSLMGASNTGELFF.

This chain links TRBV19 with TRBJ1-2; 9 bases line up with TRBD1. CDR1 and CDR2 from the germline V gene are LNHDA and SQIVND (reference sequence). Losses at the gene ends were 5 bases for V and 0 bases for J; bases not matched to a gene: 13. This CDR3 region has 18 residues. As DNA, the CDR3 is TGTGCCAGTAGTCAATACAGGGGGCGAGGAGAAACTAACTATGGCTACACCTTC. This encodes CASSQYRGRGETNYGYTF.

V and J are TRBV5-6 and TRBJ2-5; 9 positions match TRBD2. CDR3 length: 14 residues. V gave up 4 bases and J gave up 4 bases; unmatched junction bases: 5. CDR1 is SGHDT, CDR2 YYEEEE, per germline. DNA of the CDR3: TGTGCCAGCAGCCCCCTGCGGGGGGGAGAGACCCAGTACTTC. Protein sequence: CASSPLRGGETQYF.

The chain links TRBV5-6 to TRBJ1-2; 7 nucleotides align to TRBD1. This CDR3 is built from 13 residues. Germline V CDR1 and CDR2: SGHDT, YYEEEE. V trimming: 5 bases; J trimming: 2 bases; junction bases outside the gene matches: 3. The CDR3 DNA reads TGTGCCAGCAGGGAACAGGGGAACTATGGCTACACCTTC. Protein: CASREQGNYGYTF.

The J gene is TRBJ1-1, the V gene TRBV4-3; no clear D. The CDR3 has 15 amino acids. The germline V and J ends were trimmed by 1 base and 0 bases, with 9 bases remaining between them. Germline values: CDR1 LGHNA, CDR2 YSLEER. The CDR3 DNA follows: TGCGCCAGCAGCCAAGCGGGATTTCTGAACACTGAAGCTTTCTTT. Translation gives CASSQAGFLNTEAFF.

The table lists this clone with a count of one. This chain connects TRBV19 to TRBJ2-7, with D tentatively TRBD2 (6 bases). Germline loops: CDR1 LNHDA, CDR2 SQIVND (reference sequence). This CDR3 contains 13 residues. V dropped 4 bases and J dropped 7 bases, with 14 bases sitting between them. The CDR3 DNA reads TGTGCCAGTAGTAGGGGACTGAGAGGGGAGCAGTACTTC. It specifies CASSRGLRGEQYF.

The rearrangement links TRBV5-4 to TRBJ2-3, with D maybe TRBD2 (5 bases). CDR1 and CDR2 from the germline V gene are SGHNT and YYREEE (reference sequence). The CDR3 runs to 15 residues. Trimming cost V 0 bases and J 0 bases, with 8 bases left between them. The CDR3 loop reads CASSLERGSTDTQYF. The DNA for the CDR3 is TGTGCCAGCAGCTTGGAGCGCGGGAGCACAGATACGCAGTATTTT.

Concerning this clone itself: This sample includes further DNA sequences coding for the same CDR3. V usage is TRBV7-3 and J usage is TRBJ2-3, with 8 bases that match TRBD1. J was trimmed by 3 bases and V by 6 bases; bases with no gene match: 8. Germline lookup yields CDR1 SGHTA and CDR2 FQGTGA. The CDR3 has 15 residues. CDR3 sequence reads: CASSQAGGLTDTQYF. CDR3 DNA: TGTGCCAGCAGTCAAGCAGGGGGCTTGACAGATACGCAGTATTTT.

This chain links TRBV19 with TRBJ2-1; D may be TRBD2 (5 bases). V dropped 5 bases and J dropped 4 bases, with 18 bases sitting between them. The CDR3 loop spans 16 amino acids. The germline V gene has CDR1 LNHDA and CDR2 SQIVND (reference sequence). CDR3 nucleotides: TGTGCCAGTAGTTTATATTCGAGGGAGCATTACAATGAGCAGTTCTTC. Protein product: CASSLYSREHYNEQFF.